This T cell receptor (beta chain) is from a study of blood T cell repertoires in COVID-19. Study-level information: Sites across the United States, Italy and Spain contributed samples from acute and convalescent COVID-19. PBMCs, B-cell-depleted T cells, or T cells provided the cDNA or gDNA that made up the material.

As processed by the authors: From reference gene primer amplification, estimates of nucleated cell counts were derived. Using immunoSEQ multiplex PCR, the repertoire was profiled, and TCRdb retains in-frame clones only, with some absent. Clonal size and the V and J genes are those of that table, whereas D and trimming came from the DNA. Among about 150,000 clones listed, roughly 89% were seen once. The sequenced sample consisted of peripheral blood. The clonotype was recovered from a man younger than 40 with COVID-19, enrolled during active disease.

CDR3 sequence (DNA): TGCGCCAGCAGCCTAGGGACACAAGAGACCCAGTACTTC. It codes for CASSLGTQETQYF. V usage is TRBV5-1 and J usage is TRBJ2-5, with a possible D match to TRBD1 (6 bases). The CDR3 is 13 amino acids. The V gene's germline CDR1 is SGHRS and CDR2 YFSETQ. Between the trimmed V and J ends, which lost 4 bases and 2 bases, there was a span of 9 bases.